The sequence of this T cell receptor beta chain was determined in a study of long-term antiretroviral therapy in people with HIV. This CDR3 contains 16 residues. Trimming removed 5 bases at V and 4 bases at J, with 19 bases between. Germline assignment: CDR1 SGHAT and CDR2 FQNNGV. They ran version v3.0 of the immunoSEQ assay at survey level. A per-sample goal of roughly 40,000-50,000 T-cell genomes was targeted by sequencing. Clones were sequenced by immunoSEQ multiplex PCR, and TCRdb holds only the in-frame ones, with some missing. Of about 21,000 clones detected, roughly 85% appear once; the ten largest clones hold more than 9%. Worth noting for this clone: Its antigen is currently unknown.

General study results and limits: The repertoire was dominated at all time points by clones expanded before ART. For ART adherence, viral resistance and therapy changes, no data were available.

J is TRBJ2-3 and V is TRBV11-2; the D is unclear. The sample in question was unsorted PBMCs, obtained 4.1 years after starting antiretroviral therapy. The origin of this receptor is a woman aged 40 to 49 with HIV. The CDR3 region has the DNA TGTGCCAGCAGCGACGCGAGCAGGCCCCCTCCAGATACGCAGTATTTT. Protein sequence: CASSDASRPPPDTQYF.